The 15 T cell receptor beta chains listed next were all sequenced from one sample in a study of naive and memory T cell subsets. An oligonucleotide containing a UMI was ligated to the 3' end of TCR cDNA. Four PCR rounds used nested alpha and beta constant region primers plus the SP2 primer. Via MiXCR, TCRdb re-called the 5' RACE reads, giving one row per CDR3 protein. The table lists around 56,000 distinct CDR3 sequences, over 6% of them singletons. These receptors were taken from a female donor in good health.

There are many counts of this clonotype. V and J are TRBV9 and TRBJ1-5, with D unresolved. V was cut by 0 bases and J by 4 bases, with 8 bases left in between. The CDR3 runs to 14 residues. CDR1 and CDR2 (germline): SGDLS, YYNGEE. For the CDR3, the DNA is TGTGCCAGCAGCGTAGGCCAGCAGAATCAGCCCCAGCATTTT. This translates into CASSVGQQNQPQHF.

V is TRBV28 and J is TRBJ1-6; 10 nucleotides agree with TRBD1. This CDR3 is 14 amino acids long. Germline V gives CDR1 MDHEN, CDR2 SYDVKM. Losses at the gene ends were 7 bases for V and 6 bases for J; bases not matched to a gene: 3. This chain's CDR3 is CASKTGGPNSPLHF. The CDR3 DNA reads as TGTGCCAGCAAGACAGGGGGCCCTAATTCACCCCTCCACTTT.

The rearrangement joins TRBV6-1 to TRBJ1-1; 7 bases match TRBD1. CDR3 length equals 15 residues. Germline values: CDR1 MNHNS, CDR2 SASEGT. The junction had 11 bases not matched to a gene; V was cut back by 7 bases and J by 3 bases. The CDR3 reads CASTKLRTGHTEAFF. CDR3 coding DNA: TGTGCCAGCACCAAACTCCGGACAGGCCACACTGAAGCTTTCTTT.

This clonotype was seen at least ten times. The V call is TRBV29-1, the J call TRBJ1-2; 9 nucleotides agree with TRBD1. The CDR3 is 16 residues long. V shed 5 bases, J shed 0 bases, and the junction held 10 bases outside the gene matches. The germline V gene has CDR1 SQVTM and CDR2 ANQGSEA. The CDR3 region is CSVWGQGRGPNYGYTF. CDR3 in DNA: TGCAGCGTTTGGGGACAGGGTAGAGGCCCTAACTATGGCTACACCTTC.

The chain has TRBV2 and TRBJ2-7, with D perhaps TRBD1 (5 bases). V was trimmed by 1 base and J by 2 bases, leaving 9 bases between them. Germline-derived CDR1 and CDR2 are SNHLY and FYNNEI. There are 14 residues in the CDR3. The CDR3 DNA reads TGTGCCAGCAGTGAAGGCAGGGCCCCCTACGAGCAGTACTTC. It codes for CASSEGRAPYEQYF. Full variable domain (missing parts from reference TRBV2 and TRBJ2-7): EPEVTQTPSHQVTQMGQEVILRCVPISNHLYFYWYRQILGQKVEFLVSFYNNEISEKSEIFDDQFSVERPDGSNFTLKIRSTKLEDSAMYFCASSEGRAPYEQYFGPGTRLTVT.

This clonotype was detected many times. CDR3 in DNA: TGTGCCAGCAGCTTACCCCCCCCAGTTGCTGGAAACACCATATATTTT. Amino acids: CASSLPPPVAGNTIYF. The J gene is TRBJ1-3, the V gene TRBV7-2; D remains unclear. CDR3 length: 16 amino acids. Germline CDR1 reads SGHTA; CDR2 reads FQGNSA. V lost 2 bases and J 2 bases, leaving 13 bases between the germline ends.

In its sample, this clonotype was seen many times. The chain joins TRBV11-1 to TRBJ1-1; TRBD1 might be the D (5 bases). The CDR3 length is 15 residues. The V end was cut by 4 bases, the J end by 5 bases, with 17 bases between. Germline CDR1 and CDR2: SGHAT and FQDESV (reference sequence). The CDR3 nucleotides are TGTGCCAGCAGCTCCAGATGGGCGGGGGGGACTGAAGCTTTCTTT. Residues: CASSSRWAGGTEAFF. Full variable domain (outside the CDR3, taken from reference TRBV11-1 and TRBJ1-1): EAEVAQSPRYKITEKSQAVAFWCDPISGHATLYWYRQILGQGPELLVQFQDESVVDDSQLPKDRFSAERLKGVDSTLKIQPAELGDSAMYLCASSSRWAGGTEAFFGQGTRLTVV.

At least ten counts were recorded for this clonotype. V and J are TRBV20-1 and TRBJ2-5; D unresolved. This CDR3 comprises 16 residues. The V end was cut by 0 bases, the J end by 6 bases, with 20 bases between. Germline lookup yields CDR1 DFQATT and CDR2 SNEGSKA (reference sequence). CDR3 in DNA: TGCAGTGCTAGAGATATCTTCAAAGGCAGATCCCAGACCCAGTACTTC. Its translation: CSARDIFKGRSQTQYF.

This clonotype appeared many times. The V and J genes are TRBV20-1 and TRBJ2-7, with 13 nucleotides matching TRBD2. CDR1 is DFQATT, CDR2 SNEGSKA, per germline (reference sequence). This CDR3 has 14 amino acids. J gave up 5 bases and V 5 bases, and 6 bases lay outside the gene matches. In nucleotides, the CDR3 is TGCAGTGCTGGGACTAGCGGGACCCCCCACGAGCAGTACTTC. It is translated as CSAGTSGTPHEQYF.

The V gene is TRBV12-3 or TRBV12-4, the J gene TRBJ1-1; D perhaps matches TRBD1 (6 bases). The ends were cut back, 7 bases at V and 1 base at J, with 16 bases in the middle. This CDR3 region has 15 residues. CDR3 nucleotide sequence: TGTGCCAGCATACGATTCAGGGGCCCGAACACTGAAGCTTTCTTT. Its translation is CASIRFRGPNTEAFF.

This clonotype was seen a handful of times. The rearrangement links TRBV7-2 to TRBJ1-1; a weak D match, TRBD1 (5 bases). Germline CDR1 reads SGHTA; CDR2 reads FQGNSA. V shed 4 bases and J shed 3 bases, with 9 bases lying between them. The CDR3 has 13 amino acids. CDR3 DNA: TGTGCCAGCAGCTGGGACGGCCACACTGAAGCTTTCTTT. Protein product: CASSWDGHTEAFF.

The chain recombines TRBV3-1 with TRBJ1-2, with 7 bases aligning to TRBD1. Per the germline V gene, CDR1 is LGHDT and CDR2 is YNNKEL (reference sequence). This CDR3 has 15 amino acids. V lost 4 bases and J lost 4; bases outside the gene matches: 9. The CDR3 region has the DNA TGTGCCAGCAGCCCGTGGACGGGACAGCGCTATGGCTACACCTTC. This sequence encodes CASSPWTGQRYGYTF.

This clonotype was detected a few times. This chain links TRBV15 with TRBJ1-2, with D hard to call. The ends were cut back, 1 base at V and 8 bases at J, with 17 bases in the middle. Germline V gives CDR1 LNHNV, CDR2 YYDKDF (reference sequence). The CDR3 is 15 residues long. CDR3 nucleotide sequence: TGTGCCACCAGCAGAGGGCCCGGGCGATCGGACGGCTACACCTTC. Translating gives CATSRGPGRSDGYTF.

The table lists this clonotype with many counts. The rearrangement links TRBV2 to TRBJ1-3, with 7 bases identical to TRBD1. Germline values: CDR1 SNHLY, CDR2 FYNNEI. Trimming cost V 6 bases and J 4 bases; bases outside gene matches: 6. This CDR3 comprises 14 residues. The CDR3 loop reads CASRLTGFGNTIYF. In nucleotides, the CDR3 is TGTGCCAGCAGATTGACAGGGTTCGGAAACACCATATATTTT.

This clonotype was counted ten times or more. The chain's CDR3 is CSAQDSSGGYNEQFF. CDR3 DNA: TGCAGTGCTCAAGACTCCAGCGGGGGGTACAATGAGCAGTTCTTC. The chain uses TRBV20-1 and TRBJ2-1; 9 nucleotides match TRBD2. Germline CDR1 DFQATT, CDR2 SNEGSKA (reference sequence). V shed 5 bases, J shed 4 bases, and the junction held 9 bases outside the gene matches. The CDR3 runs to 15 residues.